The source of this T cell receptor beta chain is a study of T cells in Graves' hyperthyroidism and ophthalmopathy (dated by TCRdb to about 2019). About the investigation overall: Peripheral blood samples were taken at the time of initial diagnosis, prior to any treatment. The study also compared thyroid tissue and blood T-cell repertoires from 5 to 7 Graves' hyperthyroidism patients. A discovery cohort of around 100 patients, roughly 45 with Graves' ophthalmopathy and fewer than 65 with stable Graves' hyperthyroidism, was used to find distinguishing TCR V-J signatures. TCR Vbeta CDR3 sequencing of approximately 140 peripheral blood samples (around 45 ophthalmopathy, roughly 74 hyperthyroidism and roughly 17 progressor patients) is reported in the paper. Following sampling, methimazole starting at 30 mg daily was given to hyperthyroidism patients, and high-dose intravenous methylprednisolone was given to ophthalmopathy patients. Prospective prediction of ophthalmopathy was tested in an independent validation cohort consisting of some 18 hyperthyroidism patients and around 16 patients who later progressed to ophthalmopathy. For training and testing, the approximately 97 patients in the discovery cohort were randomly divided in a 7:3 ratio.

Amplification of TCR beta CDR3 regions was carried out from RNA transcripts. The first round of RT-PCR for the TCR CDR3 was performed with the HTBI primer set and the Qiagen OneStep RT-PCR kit. Libraries were constructed in a second round of multiplex PCR, after which size selection and purification were carried out. Paired-end sequencing of the libraries was performed with 100 bp reads on an Illumina HiSeq2000. Per the source publication's procedure: SOAPnuke was used to process the raw data, with reads discarded if the reads contained adapters or uncalled bases, had a mean Phred below 15, or lacked an exact constant-primer or identifier match. COPE v1.2.5 was used to merge the high-quality paired reads, and each unique nucleotide sequence was defined as a clonotype. MiTCR v1.1 was used to align the clonotypes against IMGT TRBV, TRBD and TRBJ reference segments. The analysis was restricted to V-J combinations with a frequency above 0.0001, which together covered roughly 99% of the repertoires. A TCS score was defined as the ratio of F50 (clonal expansion) to E x V (chaos), with BLOSUM62-based TCRdist applied between CDR3 peptides within each V-J. Welch's t-statistics and random forest reduced 500 to 550 V-J features to 10 to 15, which were used in a naive Bayes classifier (R e1071). The Morisita-Horn index was used to measure how similar the thyroid and blood repertoires were. TCRdb itself trimmed the public reads at Q25 with fastp, ran MiXCR and retained productive beta chains. A single entry per CDR3 protein holds the most common genes and DNA from its merged rows. These V and J calls rely on TCRdb rather than the paper's analysis. The sample yields approximately 600,000 distinct CDR3 sequences; roughly 14% were counted once. The top ten hold over 3.5% of the sample.

This clonotype was recorded at least ten times. It lacks a known antigen. The record has no base qualities; no much larger clone is one base away. Ophthalmopathy patients had moderately to severely active disease, Clinical Activity Score of at least 3, NOSPECS grade of at least 4, and duration under 3 months. Patients with uncontrolled infections, other autoimmune diseases, pregnancy or lactation were excluded. Clinical symptoms, serum thyroxine and TRAb, thyroid ultrasound, and orbital computed tomography formed the basis for the diagnoses. PBMCs were isolated from approximately 10 ml of fresh peripheral blood by Ficoll-Paque density gradient centrifugation. Trizol reagent was used to extract total RNA, and RNA quality was then checked on an Agilent 2100 Bioanalyzer. Broader findings and caveats from the paper: In cross-validation, a model built on a 13 V-J signature told ophthalmopathy apart from stable hyperthyroidism with under 90% sensitivity and approximately 81% specificity, and in testing the same model reached 80%/75%. No statistical method was used to fix the sample size in advance, and group allocation was not hidden from the investigators. In validation, the model predicted progression to ophthalmopathy with approximately 69% sensitivity and around 72% specificity, a median of about 6 months before onset. Most expanded thyroid clonotypes (frequency above 0.001) were also detected in blood, suggesting blood repertoires may reflect thyroid immune responses.

CDR1 and CDR2 are drawn from the germline V gene: SNHLY, FYNNEI. The junction carries 15 bases between V and J, which are trimmed by 6 bases and 1 base respectively. From the cysteine through the phenylalanine, the CDR3 covers 15 amino acids. Just CDR3 DNA is preserved here, 45 bases in frame from base 1. The chain is encoded by TRBV2 joined to TRBJ1-1, with a weak D call of TRBD1 (5 bases match). The sequencing sample was made of blood. This receptor was obtained from a woman in her thirties or forties with Graves' ophthalmopathy. The DNA sequence reads TGTGCCAGCAGCGGCTCAGACAGAGGGAACACTGAAGCTTTCTTT. This encodes CASSGSDRGNTEAFF. Outside the CDR3, residues come from the reference TRBV2 and TRBJ1-1 proteins, so the full variable domain is: EPEVTQTPSHQVTQMGQEVILRCVPISNHLYFYWYRQILGQKVEFLVSFYNNEISEKSEIFDDQFSVERPDGSNFTLKIRSTKLEDSAMYFCASSGSDRGNTEAFFGQGTRLTVV.